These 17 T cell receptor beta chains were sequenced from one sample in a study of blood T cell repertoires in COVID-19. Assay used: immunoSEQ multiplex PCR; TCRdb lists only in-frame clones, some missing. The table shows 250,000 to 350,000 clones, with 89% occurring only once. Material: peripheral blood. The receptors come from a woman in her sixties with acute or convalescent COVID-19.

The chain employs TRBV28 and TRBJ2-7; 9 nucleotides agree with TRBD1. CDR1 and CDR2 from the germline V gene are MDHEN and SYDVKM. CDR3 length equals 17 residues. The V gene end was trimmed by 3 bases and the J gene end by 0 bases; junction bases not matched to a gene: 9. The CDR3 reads CASSFDRGAGGSYEQYF. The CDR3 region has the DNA TGTGCCAGCAGTTTTGACAGGGGGGCTGGAGGCTCCTACGAGCAGTACTTC.

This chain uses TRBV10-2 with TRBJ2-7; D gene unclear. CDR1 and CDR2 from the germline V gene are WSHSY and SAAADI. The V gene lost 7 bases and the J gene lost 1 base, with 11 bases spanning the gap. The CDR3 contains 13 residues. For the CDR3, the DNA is TGCGCCAGCACCATGGCCCCTTCCTACGAGCAGTACTTC. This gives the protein CASTMAPSYEQYF.

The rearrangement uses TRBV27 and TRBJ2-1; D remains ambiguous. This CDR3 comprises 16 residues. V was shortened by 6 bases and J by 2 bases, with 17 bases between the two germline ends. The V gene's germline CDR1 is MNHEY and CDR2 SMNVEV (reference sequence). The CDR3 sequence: CASSLLSTLPYNEQFF. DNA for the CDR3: TGTGCCAGCAGCCTTCTTTCTACTTTACCCTACAATGAGCAGTTCTTC.

The CDR3 is CASSLGLAGGDEQFF. The CDR3 DNA reads TGTGCCAGCAGCTTAGGACTAGCGGGAGGCGATGAGCAGTTCTTC. This rearrangement joins TRBV7-9 to TRBJ2-1; 13 nucleotides line up with TRBD2. The CDR3 sequence is 15 residues long. With 1 base clipped from V and 8 bases from J, the junction kept 2 bases outside the gene matches. Germline CDR1 and CDR2: SEHNR and FQNEAQ (reference sequence).

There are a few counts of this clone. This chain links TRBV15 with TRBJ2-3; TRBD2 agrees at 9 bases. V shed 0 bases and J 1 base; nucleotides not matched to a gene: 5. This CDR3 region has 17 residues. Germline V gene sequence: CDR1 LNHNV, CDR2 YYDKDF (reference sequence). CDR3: CATSRDPRLAGTDTQYF. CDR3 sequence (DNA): TGTGCCACCAGCAGAGATCCCCGACTAGCGGGCACAGATACGCAGTATTTT.

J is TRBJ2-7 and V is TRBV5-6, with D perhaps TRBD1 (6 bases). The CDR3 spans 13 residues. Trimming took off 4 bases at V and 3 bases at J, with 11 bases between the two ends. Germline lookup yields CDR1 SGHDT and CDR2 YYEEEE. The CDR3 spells CASSKQGFYEQYF. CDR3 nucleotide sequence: TGTGCCAGCAGCAAACAGGGTTTCTACGAGCAGTACTTC. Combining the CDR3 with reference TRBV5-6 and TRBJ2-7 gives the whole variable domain DAGVTQSPTHLIKTRGQQVTLRCSPKSGHDTVSWYQQALGQGPQFIFQYYEEEERQRGNFPDRFSGHQFPNYSSELNVNALLLGDSALYLCASSKQGFYEQYFGPGTRLTVT.

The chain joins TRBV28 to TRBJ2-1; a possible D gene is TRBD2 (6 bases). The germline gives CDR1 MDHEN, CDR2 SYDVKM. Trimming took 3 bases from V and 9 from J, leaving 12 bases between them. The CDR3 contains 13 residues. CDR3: CASSLTSATEQFF. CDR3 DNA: TGTGCCAGCAGTTTGACTAGTGCTACTGAGCAGTTCTTC.

CDR3: CASGGQASVADTQYF. The CDR3 region has the DNA TGTGCCAGCGGCGGGCAGGCTAGCGTCGCAGATACGCAGTATTTT. J is TRBJ2-3 and V is TRBV9, with a weak D call TRBD2 (6 bases). Per the germline V gene, CDR1 is SGDLS and CDR2 is YYNGEE. The germline V and J ends were trimmed by 7 bases and 4 bases, with 19 bases remaining between them. The CDR3 loop spans 15 amino acids. The whole variable domain, filled in from reference TRBV9 and TRBJ2-3, reads DSGVTQTPKHLITATGQRVTLRCSPRSGDLSVYWYQQSLDQGLQFLIQYYNGEERAKGNILERFSAQQFPDLHSELNLSSLELGDSALYFCASGGQASVADTQYFGPGTRLTVL.

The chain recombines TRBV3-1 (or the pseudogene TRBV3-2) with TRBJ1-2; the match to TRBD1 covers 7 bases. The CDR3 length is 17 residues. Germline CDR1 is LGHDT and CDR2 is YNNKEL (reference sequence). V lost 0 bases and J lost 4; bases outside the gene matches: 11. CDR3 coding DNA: TGTGCCAGCAGCCAAGAGCCGGGCCGAGGGGGCGGCTATGGCTACACCTTC. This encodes CASSQEPGRGGGYGYTF.

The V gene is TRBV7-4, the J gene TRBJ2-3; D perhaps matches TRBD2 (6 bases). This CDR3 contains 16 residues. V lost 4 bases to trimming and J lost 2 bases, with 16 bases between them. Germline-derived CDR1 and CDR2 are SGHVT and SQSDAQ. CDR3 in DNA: TGTGCCAGCAGCTCACGGGACTTTGAGAACACAGATACGCAGTATTTT. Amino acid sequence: CASSSRDFENTDTQYF.

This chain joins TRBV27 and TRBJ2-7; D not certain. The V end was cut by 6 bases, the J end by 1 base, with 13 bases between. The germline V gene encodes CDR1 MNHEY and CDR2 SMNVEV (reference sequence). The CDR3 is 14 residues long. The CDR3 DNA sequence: TGTGCCAGCAGCCTCTTCCCCGGGTCCTACGAGCAGTACTTC. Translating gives CASSLFPGSYEQYF.

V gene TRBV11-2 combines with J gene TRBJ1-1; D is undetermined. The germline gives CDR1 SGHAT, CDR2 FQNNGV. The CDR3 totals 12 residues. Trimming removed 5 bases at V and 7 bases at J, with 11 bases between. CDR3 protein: CASSPRPREAFF. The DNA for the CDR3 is TGTGCCAGCAGCCCACGCCCGCGTGAAGCTTTCTTT.

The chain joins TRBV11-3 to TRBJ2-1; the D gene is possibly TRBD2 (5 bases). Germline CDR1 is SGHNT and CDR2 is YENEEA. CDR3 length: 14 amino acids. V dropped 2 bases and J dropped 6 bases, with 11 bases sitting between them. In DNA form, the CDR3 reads TGTGCCAGCAGCTTAATTCCCGGGGTCAATGAGCAGTTCTTC. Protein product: CASSLIPGVNEQFF.

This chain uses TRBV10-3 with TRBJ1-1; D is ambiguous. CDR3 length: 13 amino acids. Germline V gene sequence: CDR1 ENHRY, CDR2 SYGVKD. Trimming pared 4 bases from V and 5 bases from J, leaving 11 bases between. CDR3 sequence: CAISAGPGTEAFF. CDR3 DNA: TGTGCCATCAGTGCCGGGCCGGGGACTGAAGCTTTCTTT.

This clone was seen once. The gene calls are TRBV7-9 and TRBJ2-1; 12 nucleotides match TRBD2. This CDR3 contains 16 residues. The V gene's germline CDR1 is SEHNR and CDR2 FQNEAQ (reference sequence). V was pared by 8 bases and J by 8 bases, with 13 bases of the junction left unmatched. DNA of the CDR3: TGTGCCAGCGCTGGTGAGACTAGCGGGAGTATCGATGAGCAGTTCTTC. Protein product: CASAGETSGSIDEQFF.

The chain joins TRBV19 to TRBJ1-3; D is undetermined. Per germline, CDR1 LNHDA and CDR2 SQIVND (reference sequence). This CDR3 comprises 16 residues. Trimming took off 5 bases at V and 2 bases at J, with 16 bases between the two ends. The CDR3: CASSPATIATGNTIYF. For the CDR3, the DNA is TGTGCCAGTAGTCCCGCGACTATAGCGACTGGAAACACCATATATTTT.

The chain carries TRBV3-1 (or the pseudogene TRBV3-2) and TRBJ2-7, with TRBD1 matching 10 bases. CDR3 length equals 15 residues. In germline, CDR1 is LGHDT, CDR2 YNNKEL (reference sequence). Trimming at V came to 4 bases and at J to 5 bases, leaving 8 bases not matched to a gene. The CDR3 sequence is CASSPSGQGSHEQYF. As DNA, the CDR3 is TGTGCCAGCAGCCCATCGGGACAGGGGTCCCACGAGCAGTACTTC.